Following are 10 T cell receptor beta chains from one sample sequenced in a study of CD8+CD57+ T cells in acquired aplastic anemia. Template material for TCR beta VDJ and CDR3 profiling consisted of genomic DNA. TCRdb re-derived calls from the reads in MiXCR, one entry per CDR3 protein. The sample has 150,000 to 200,000 distinct CDR3 sequences, about 50% seen once. For sequencing, patients were chosen who had shown expansion of CD8+CD57+ cells by flow cytometry. Sequences were obtained from sorted CD4+, CD8+, or CD8+CD57+ T cells (not recorded which) from PBMCs. The origin of the receptors is a human donor with aplastic anemia.

The genes are TRBV10-1 and TRBJ2-3; D is ambiguous. CDR3 length: 12 amino acids. Germline CDR1 reads WNHNN; CDR2 reads SYGVQD (reference sequence). Trimming removed 3 bases at V and 7 bases at J, with 8 bases between. CDR3 loop: CASSETKNTQYF. In DNA, the CDR3 is TGCGCCAGCAGTGAAACGAAGAATACGCAGTATTTT.

This clonotype was seen a handful of times. The chain links TRBV11-2 to TRBJ2-7; no clear D gene. CDR3 length: 17 amino acids. Germline V gene data show CDR1 as SGHAT and CDR2 as FQNNGV. Trimming shortened V by 2 bases and J by 0 bases, and 17 bases separated the two germline ends. The CDR3 loop is CASSLRPSHKPSYEQYF. The DNA of the CDR3 is TGTGCCAGCAGCTTACGACCTTCCCACAAGCCCTCCTACGAGCAGTACTTC.

This clonotype came up once. V gene TRBV9 combines with J gene TRBJ1-3; D not certain. From germline, CDR1 is SGDLS and CDR2 YYNGEE. The CDR3 has 12 residues. V was shortened by 3 bases and J by 3 bases, with 4 bases between the two germline ends. CDR3 coding DNA: TGTGCCAGCAGCGGCGATGGAAACACCATATATTTT. Translating gives CASSGDGNTIYF.

The table lists this clonotype with many counts. V gene TRBV20-1 combines with J gene TRBJ2-3; 9 bases line up with TRBD2. Trimming cost V 3 bases and J 4 bases; bases outside gene matches: 20. Germline CDR1 is DFQATT and CDR2 is SNEGSKA (reference sequence). This CDR3 has 19 residues. CDR3 coding DNA: TGCAGTGCTAGCCTAACCCGGGGTAGCGGGAGAAGTATAGCAGATACGCAGTATTTT. Translating gives CSASLTRGSGRSIADTQYF.

This clonotype was counted between two and nine times. The chain links TRBV27 to TRBJ2-5, with D unresolved. This CDR3 comprises 14 residues. Between the trimmed V and J ends, which lost 3 bases and 2 bases, there was a span of 10 bases. Germline loops: CDR1 MNHEY, CDR2 SMNVEV (reference sequence). CDR3 residues: CASSLGGPQETQYF. CDR3 sequence (DNA): TGTGCCAGCAGTTTGGGTGGGCCTCAAGAGACCCAGTACTTC.

This clonotype occurred a few times. The gene calls are TRBV25-1 and TRBJ2-3; TRBD2 agrees at 12 bases. The V segment lost 3 bases and the J segment 2 bases; nucleotides outside the gene matches: 3. CDR1 is MGHDK and CDR2 is SYGVNS in the germline V gene. This CDR3 is built from 16 residues. The CDR3 is CASSDGLAGSTDTQYF. CDR3 sequence (DNA): TGTGCCAGCAGTGATGGACTAGCGGGATCCACAGATACGCAGTATTTT.

J is TRBJ2-2 and V is TRBV14; D is perhaps TRBD1 (5 bases). Germline CDR1 SGHDN, CDR2 FVKESK. This CDR3 is 14 amino acids long. Trimming pared 6 bases from V and 0 bases from J, leaving 8 bases between. The CDR3 reads CASSPDTNTGELFF. CDR3 DNA: TGTGCCAGCAGTCCGGACACGAACACCGGGGAGCTGTTTTTT.

A few counts support this clonotype. V usage is TRBV27 and J usage is TRBJ2-1; a weak D match, TRBD1 (5 bases). The CDR3 is made up of 15 amino acids. Germline V gene data show CDR1 as MNHEY and CDR2 as SMNVEV (reference sequence). The V gene lost 4 bases and the J gene lost 2 bases, with 12 bases spanning the gap. The CDR3 nucleotides read TGTGCCAGCAGTTCGTTTACAGGACCCTACAATGAGCAGTTCTTC. Its translation: CASSSFTGPYNEQFF.

In this sample, this clonotype turned up many times. V gene TRBV20-1 combines with J gene TRBJ2-7; no reliable D call. CDR1 is DFQATT and CDR2 is SNEGSKA in the germline V gene (reference sequence). Trimming removed 3 bases at V and 4 bases at J, with 19 bases between. CDR3 length: 15 amino acids. CDR3 sequence: CSASTTHEQLYEQYF. CDR3 DNA sequence: TGCAGTGCTAGCACGACTCACGAGCAGTTATACGAGCAGTACTTC.

The chain couples TRBV15 to TRBJ2-2; D remains unclear. Germline CDR1 LNHNV, CDR2 YYDKDF (reference sequence). This CDR3 contains 14 residues. V was cut by 3 bases and J by 5 bases, with 10 bases left in between. In DNA form, the CDR3 reads TGTGCCACCAGCAGCTCAACTACTACCGGGGAGCTGTTTTTT. As protein: CATSSSTTTGELFF.